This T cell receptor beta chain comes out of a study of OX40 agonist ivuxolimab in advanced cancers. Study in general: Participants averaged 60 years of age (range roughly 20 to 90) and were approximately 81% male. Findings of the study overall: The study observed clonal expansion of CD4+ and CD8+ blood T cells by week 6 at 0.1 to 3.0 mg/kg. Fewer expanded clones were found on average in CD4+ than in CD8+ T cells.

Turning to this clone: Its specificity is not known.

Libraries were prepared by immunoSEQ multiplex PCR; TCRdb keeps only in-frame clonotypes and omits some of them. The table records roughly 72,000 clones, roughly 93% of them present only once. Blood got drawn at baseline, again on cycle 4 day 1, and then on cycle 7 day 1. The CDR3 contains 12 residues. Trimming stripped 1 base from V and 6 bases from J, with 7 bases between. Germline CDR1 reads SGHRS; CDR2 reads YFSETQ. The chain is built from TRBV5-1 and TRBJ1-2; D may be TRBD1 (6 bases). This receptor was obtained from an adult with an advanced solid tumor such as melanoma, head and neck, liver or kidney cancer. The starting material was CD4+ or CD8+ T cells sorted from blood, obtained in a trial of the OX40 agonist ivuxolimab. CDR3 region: CASSLTGHGYTF. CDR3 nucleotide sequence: TGCGCCAGCAGCTTGACAGGGCATGGCTACACCTTC.